This TCR beta chain was sequenced for a study of shared clonotypes between healthy human individuals. Study-level findings and limits: With a handful of donors compared, 4.5% to 6.5% of naive CD4 clonotypes were shared.

Concerning this clone itself: Its matching antigen is unknown.

V lost 0 bases and J 4 bases, leaving 13 bases between the germline ends. Per the germline V gene, CDR1 is MGHRA and CDR2 is YSYEKL. The CDR3 runs 16 residues. This table comes from immunoSEQ multiplex PCR, and its TCRdb copy is limited to in-frame clones, with some not included. The sample has around 2,000,000 clones; 85% to 95% are singletons. CD8 cells classed as naive were CD45RO-negative and positively selected for CCR7, excluding terminally differentiated effector memory CD45RA+ cells. The source material was naive CD8+ T cells sorted from blood. The chain joins TRBV4-1 to TRBJ1-5, with D perhaps TRBD1 (5 bases). The TCR was taken from a man aged 18 to 29 in good health. The CDR3 nucleotides read TGCGCCAGCAGCCAAGATCCAGGCTGGGGGAATCAGCCCCAGCATTTT. Encoded protein: CASSQDPGWGNQPQHF.